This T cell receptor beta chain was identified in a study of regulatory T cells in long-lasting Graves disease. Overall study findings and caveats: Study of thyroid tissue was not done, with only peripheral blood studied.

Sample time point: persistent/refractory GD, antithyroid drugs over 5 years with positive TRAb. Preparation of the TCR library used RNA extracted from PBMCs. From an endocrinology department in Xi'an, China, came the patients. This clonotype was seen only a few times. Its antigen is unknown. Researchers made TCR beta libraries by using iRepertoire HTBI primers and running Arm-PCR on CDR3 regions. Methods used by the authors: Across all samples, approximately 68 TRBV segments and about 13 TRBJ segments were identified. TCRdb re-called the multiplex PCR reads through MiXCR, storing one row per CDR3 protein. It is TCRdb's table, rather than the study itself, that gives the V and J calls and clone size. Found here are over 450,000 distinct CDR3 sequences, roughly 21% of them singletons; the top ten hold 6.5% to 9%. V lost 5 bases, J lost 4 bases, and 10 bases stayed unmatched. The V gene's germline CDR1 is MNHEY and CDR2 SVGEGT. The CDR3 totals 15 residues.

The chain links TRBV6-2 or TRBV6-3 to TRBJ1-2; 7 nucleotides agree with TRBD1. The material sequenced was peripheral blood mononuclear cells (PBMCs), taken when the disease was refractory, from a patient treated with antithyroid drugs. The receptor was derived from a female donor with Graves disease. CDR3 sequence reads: CASSQLSGQIYGYTF. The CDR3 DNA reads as TGTGCCAGCAGTCAGTTGTCGGGACAGATCTATGGCTACACCTTC.